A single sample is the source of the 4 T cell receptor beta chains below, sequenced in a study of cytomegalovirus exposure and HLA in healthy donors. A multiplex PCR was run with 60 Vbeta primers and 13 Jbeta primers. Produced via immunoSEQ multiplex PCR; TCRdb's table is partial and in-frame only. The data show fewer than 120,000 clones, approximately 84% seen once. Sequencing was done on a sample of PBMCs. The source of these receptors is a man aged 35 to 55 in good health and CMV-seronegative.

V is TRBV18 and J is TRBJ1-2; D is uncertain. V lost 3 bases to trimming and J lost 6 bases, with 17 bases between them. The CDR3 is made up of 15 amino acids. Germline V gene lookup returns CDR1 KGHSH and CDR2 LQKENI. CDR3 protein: CASSPSSQRPNGYTF. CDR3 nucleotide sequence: TGTGCCAGCTCACCTTCCAGCCAGCGCCCTAATGGCTACACCTTC.

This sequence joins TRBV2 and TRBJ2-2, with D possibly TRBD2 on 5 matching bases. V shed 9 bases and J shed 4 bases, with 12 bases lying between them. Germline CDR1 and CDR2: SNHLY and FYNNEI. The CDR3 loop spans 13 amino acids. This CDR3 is CASTSLSTGELFF. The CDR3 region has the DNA TGTGCCAGTACTAGTCTATCCACCGGGGAGCTGTTTTTT.

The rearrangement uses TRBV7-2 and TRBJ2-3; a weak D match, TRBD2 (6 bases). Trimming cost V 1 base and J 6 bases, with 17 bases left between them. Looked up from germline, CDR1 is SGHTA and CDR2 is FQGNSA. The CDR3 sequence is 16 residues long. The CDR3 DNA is TGTGCCAGCAGCTTAGGGGGACTTAAAACTGGGGATACGCAGTATTTT. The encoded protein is CASSLGGLKTGDTQYF.

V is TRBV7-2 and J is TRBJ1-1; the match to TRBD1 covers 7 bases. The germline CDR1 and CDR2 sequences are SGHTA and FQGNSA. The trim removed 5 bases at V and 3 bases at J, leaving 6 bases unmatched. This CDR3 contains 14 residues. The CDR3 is CASSVQGLDTEAFF. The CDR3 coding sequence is TGTGCCAGCAGCGTACAGGGGCTGGACACTGAAGCTTTCTTT.